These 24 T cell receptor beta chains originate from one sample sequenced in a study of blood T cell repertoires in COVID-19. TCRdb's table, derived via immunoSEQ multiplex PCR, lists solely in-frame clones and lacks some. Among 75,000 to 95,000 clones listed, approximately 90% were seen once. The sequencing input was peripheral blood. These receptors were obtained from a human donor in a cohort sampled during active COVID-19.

This CDR3 is CSASGLAGPSSSYNEQFF. The DNA of the CDR3 is TGCAGTGCTAGTGGGCTAGCGGGGCCCTCGAGCTCCTACAATGAGCAGTTCTTC. V usage is TRBV20-1 and J usage is TRBJ2-1, with 9 bases fitting TRBD2. This CDR3 is 18 amino acids long. Germline CDR1 and CDR2: DFQATT and SNEGSKA (reference sequence). V gave up 3 bases and J gave up 0 bases; unmatched junction bases: 12.

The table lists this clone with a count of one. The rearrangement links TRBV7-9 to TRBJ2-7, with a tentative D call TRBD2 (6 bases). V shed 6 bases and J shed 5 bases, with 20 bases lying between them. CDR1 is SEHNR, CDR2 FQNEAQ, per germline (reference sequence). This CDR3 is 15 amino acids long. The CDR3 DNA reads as TGTGCCAGCAGTTCCAGACTAGACCCTCTGGACGAGCAGTACTTC. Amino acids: CASSSRLDPLDEQYF.

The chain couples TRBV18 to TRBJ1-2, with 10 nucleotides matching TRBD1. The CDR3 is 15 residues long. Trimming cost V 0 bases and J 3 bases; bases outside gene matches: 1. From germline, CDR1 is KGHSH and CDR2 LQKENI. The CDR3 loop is CASSPPDRGYYGYTF. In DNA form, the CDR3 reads TGTGCCAGCTCACCACCGGACAGGGGGTACTATGGCTACACCTTC.

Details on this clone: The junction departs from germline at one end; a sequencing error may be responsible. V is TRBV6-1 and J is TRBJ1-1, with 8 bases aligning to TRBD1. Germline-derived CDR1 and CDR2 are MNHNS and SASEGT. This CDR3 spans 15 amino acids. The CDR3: CASREGQGWGTEAFF. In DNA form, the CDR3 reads TGTGCCAGCAGGGAAGGACAGGGCTGGGGCACTGAAGCTTTCTTT.

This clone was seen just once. The CDR3 sequence: CASSLGADANTGELFF. The CDR3 DNA sequence: TGTGCCAGCAGCTTAGGGGCCGACGCGAACACCGGGGAGCTGTTTTTT. This chain connects TRBV11-3 to TRBJ2-2; no firm D call. CDR3 length: 16 residues. The germline gives CDR1 SGHNT, CDR2 YENEEA. V was trimmed by 1 base and J by 0 bases, leaving 9 bases between them.

The CDR3 loop reads CASSLAVTSGRITSYEQYF. As DNA, the CDR3 is TGTGCCAGCAGCTTAGCAGTGACTAGCGGGAGGATTACCTCCTACGAGCAGTACTTC. This chain joins TRBV7-8 and TRBJ2-7, with TRBD2 matching over 13 bases. This CDR3 is built from 19 residues. Losses at the gene ends were 0 bases for V and 0 bases for J; bases not matched to a gene: 8. Germline V lookup: CDR1 SGHVS, CDR2 FQNEAQ.

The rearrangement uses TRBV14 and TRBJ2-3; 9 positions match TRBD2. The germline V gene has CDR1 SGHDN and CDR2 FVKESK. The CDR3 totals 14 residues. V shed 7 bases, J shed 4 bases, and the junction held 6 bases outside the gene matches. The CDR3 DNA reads TGTGCCAGCACCGCCCTAGCGGGGTCAGATACGCAGTATTTT. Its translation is CASTALAGSDTQYF.

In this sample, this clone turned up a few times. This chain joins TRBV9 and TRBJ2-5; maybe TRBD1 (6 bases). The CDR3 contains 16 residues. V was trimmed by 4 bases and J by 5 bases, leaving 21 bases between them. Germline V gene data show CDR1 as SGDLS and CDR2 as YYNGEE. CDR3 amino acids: CASSPRSWTAEETQYF. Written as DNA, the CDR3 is TGTGCCAGCAGCCCCCGTTCCTGGACAGCTGAGGAGACCCAGTACTTC.

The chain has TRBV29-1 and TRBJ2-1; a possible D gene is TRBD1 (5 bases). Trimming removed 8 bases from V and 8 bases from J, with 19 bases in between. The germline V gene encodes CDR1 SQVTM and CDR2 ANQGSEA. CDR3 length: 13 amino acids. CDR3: CSYGALIGDEQFF. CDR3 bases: TGCAGCTATGGGGCCCTTATTGGCGATGAGCAGTTCTTC.

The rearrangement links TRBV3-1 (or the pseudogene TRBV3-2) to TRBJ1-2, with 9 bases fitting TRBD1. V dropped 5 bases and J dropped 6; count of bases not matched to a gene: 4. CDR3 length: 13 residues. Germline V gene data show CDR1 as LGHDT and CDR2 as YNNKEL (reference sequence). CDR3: CASSTGTGNGYTF. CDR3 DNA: TGTGCCAGCAGCACCGGGACAGGGAATGGCTACACCTTC.

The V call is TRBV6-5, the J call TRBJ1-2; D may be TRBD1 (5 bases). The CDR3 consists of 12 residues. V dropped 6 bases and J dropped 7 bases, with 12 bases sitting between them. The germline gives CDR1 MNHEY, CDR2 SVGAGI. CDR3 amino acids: CASRSGGIGYTF. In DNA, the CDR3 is TGTGCCAGCAGGAGCGGGGGGATTGGCTACACCTTC.

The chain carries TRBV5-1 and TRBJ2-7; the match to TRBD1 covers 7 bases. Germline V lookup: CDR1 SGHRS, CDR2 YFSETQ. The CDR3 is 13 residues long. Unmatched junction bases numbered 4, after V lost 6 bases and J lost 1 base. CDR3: CASTRQGSYEQYF. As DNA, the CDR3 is TGCGCCAGCACCCGACAGGGATCCTACGAGCAGTACTTC.

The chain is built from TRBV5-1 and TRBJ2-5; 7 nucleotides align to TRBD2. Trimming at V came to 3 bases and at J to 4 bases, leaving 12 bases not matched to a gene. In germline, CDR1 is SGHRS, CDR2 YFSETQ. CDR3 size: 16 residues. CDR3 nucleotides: TGCGCCAGCAGCTCCCAGACGAGGGGCGGGGGAGAGACCCAGTACTTC. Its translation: CASSSQTRGGGETQYF. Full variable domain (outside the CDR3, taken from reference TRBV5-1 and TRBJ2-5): KAGVTQTPRYLIKTRGQQVTLSCSPISGHRSVSWYQQTPGQGLQFLFEYFSETQRNKGNFPGRFSGRQFSNSRSEMNVSTLELGDSALYLCASSSQTRGGGETQYFGPGTRLLVL.

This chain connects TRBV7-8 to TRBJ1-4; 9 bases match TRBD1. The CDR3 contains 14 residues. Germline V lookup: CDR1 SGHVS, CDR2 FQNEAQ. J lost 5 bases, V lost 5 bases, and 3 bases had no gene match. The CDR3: CASSVGQGNEKLFF. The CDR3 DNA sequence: TGTGCCAGCAGCGTAGGACAGGGGAATGAAAAACTGTTTTTT.

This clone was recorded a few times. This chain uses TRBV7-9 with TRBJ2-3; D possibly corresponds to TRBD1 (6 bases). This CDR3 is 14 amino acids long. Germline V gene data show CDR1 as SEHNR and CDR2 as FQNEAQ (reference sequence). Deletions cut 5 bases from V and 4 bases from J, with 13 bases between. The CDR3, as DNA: TGTGCCAGCAGCATCCGGACAGAATCAGATACGCAGTATTTT. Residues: CASSIRTESDTQYF.

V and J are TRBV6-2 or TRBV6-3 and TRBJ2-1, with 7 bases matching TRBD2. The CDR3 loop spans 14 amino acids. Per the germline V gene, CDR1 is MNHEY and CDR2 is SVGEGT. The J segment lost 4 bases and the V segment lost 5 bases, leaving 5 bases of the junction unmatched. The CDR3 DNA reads TGTGCCAGCAGTAGGAGCGGGGCGTACAATGAGCAGTTCTTC. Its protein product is CASSRSGAYNEQFF.

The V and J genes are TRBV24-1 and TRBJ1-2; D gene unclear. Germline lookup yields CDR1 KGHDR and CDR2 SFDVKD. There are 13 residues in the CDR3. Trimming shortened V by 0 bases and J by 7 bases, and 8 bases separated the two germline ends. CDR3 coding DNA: TGTGCCACCAGTGATTTGGGGCTCACTGGCTACACCTTC. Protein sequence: CATSDLGLTGYTF.

CDR3 loop: CASSQDGDRGRGAFF. The CDR3 nucleotides are TGTGCCAGCAGCCAAGACGGGGACAGGGGTCGGGGAGCTTTCTTT. The rearrangement uses TRBV14 and TRBJ1-1; TRBD1 matches at 10 bases. The V segment lost 0 bases and the J segment 10 bases; nucleotides outside the gene matches: 8. Germline V CDR1 and CDR2: SGHDN, FVKESK. The CDR3 length is 15 residues.

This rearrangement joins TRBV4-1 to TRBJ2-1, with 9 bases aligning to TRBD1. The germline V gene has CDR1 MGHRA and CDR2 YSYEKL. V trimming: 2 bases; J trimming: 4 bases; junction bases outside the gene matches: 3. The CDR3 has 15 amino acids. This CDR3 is CASSQNRGLYNEQFF. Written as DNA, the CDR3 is TGCGCCAGCAGCCAAAACAGGGGGCTTTACAATGAGCAGTTCTTC.

CDR3 sequence: CASSLGSRGGTYEQYF. The CDR3 nucleotides read TGTGCCAGCAGCTTAGGGAGTAGGGGTGGGACCTACGAGCAGTACTTC. V gene TRBV11-2 combines with J gene TRBJ2-7; perhaps TRBD1 as D (5 bases). Looked up from germline, CDR1 is SGHAT and CDR2 is FQNNGV. The CDR3 is 16 amino acids. Trimming cost V 1 base and J 2 bases, with 15 bases left between them.

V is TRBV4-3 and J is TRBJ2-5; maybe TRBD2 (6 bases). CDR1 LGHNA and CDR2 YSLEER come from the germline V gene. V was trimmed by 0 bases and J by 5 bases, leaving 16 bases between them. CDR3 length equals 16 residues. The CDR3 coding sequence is TGCGCCAGCAGCCAAGATTTCTCGGGAGTCGAGGAGACCCAGTACTTC. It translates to CASSQDFSGVEETQYF.

The DNA for the CDR3 is TGTGCCAGCAGGAGGTCAGGGTCCGGGGCCAACGTCCTGACTTTC. It translates to CASRRSGSGANVLTF. V is TRBV5-4 and J is TRBJ2-6; D may be TRBD1 (5 bases). The CDR3 has 15 amino acids. Germline V gives CDR1 SGHNT, CDR2 YYREEE (reference sequence). V lost 5 bases to trimming and J lost 4 bases, with 13 bases between them. The full variable domain, its missing parts supplied by reference TRBV5-4 and TRBJ2-6, is ETGVTQSPTHLIKTRGQQVTLRCSSQSGHNTVSWYQQALGQGPQFIFQYYREEENGRGNFPPRFSGLQFPNYSSELNVNALELDDSALYLCASRRSGSGANVLTFGAGSRLTVL.

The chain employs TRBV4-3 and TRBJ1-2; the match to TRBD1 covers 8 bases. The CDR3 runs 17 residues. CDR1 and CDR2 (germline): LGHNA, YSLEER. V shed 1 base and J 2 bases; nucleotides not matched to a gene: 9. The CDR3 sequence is CASSQGGPGQVNYGYTF. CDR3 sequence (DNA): TGCGCCAGCAGCCAAGGGGGTCCGGGACAGGTAAACTATGGCTACACCTTC.

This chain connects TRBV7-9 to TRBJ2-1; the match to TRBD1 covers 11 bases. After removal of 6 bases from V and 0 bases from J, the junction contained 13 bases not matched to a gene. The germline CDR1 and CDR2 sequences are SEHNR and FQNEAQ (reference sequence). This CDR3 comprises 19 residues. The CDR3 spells CASSFSGTGGMSSYNEQFF. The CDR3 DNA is TGTGCCAGCAGTTTCTCCGGGACAGGGGGTATGAGCTCCTACAATGAGCAGTTCTTC.